This is a list of T cell receptor beta chains from one sample in a study of early stage breast cancer tumors. Method: immunoSEQ multiplex PCR; TCRdb's copy keeps in-frame clones and lacks some. Here the sample spans about 48,000 clones, approximately 83% being singletons. The sample taken for sequencing was blood. Receptors originate from a person aged 50-59 years with breast cancer. Each CDR3 is given with its conserved first and last residue. The D gene is left open where the match is weak. Where a row states a size, it is once, few, many or the class of an expanded clone; other rows omit it.

v_gene: TRBV4-3; abundance: NA; d_gene: NA; j_gene: TRBJ2-7; CDR3aa: CASSQGTPSNEQYF; CDR3nt: TGCGCCAGCAGCCAAGGGACCCCTTCCAACGAGCAGTACTTC
v_gene: TRBV5-8; abundance: NA; d_gene: TRBD1; j_gene: TRBJ2-5; CDR3aa: CASSFDGRTGGTQYF; CDR3nt: TGTGCCAGCAGCTTTGACGGAAGGACAGGCGGGACCCAGTACTTC
v_gene: TRBV10-2; abundance: NA; d_gene: NA; j_gene: TRBJ1-2; CDR3aa: CASAGGGFYGYTF; CDR3nt: TGCGCCAGCGCCGGAGGGGGGTTTTATGGCTACACCTTC
v_gene: TRBV2; abundance: NA; d_gene: TRBD1; j_gene: TRBJ1-2; CDR3aa: CASPLRSLQGDRYTF; CDR3nt: TGTGCCAGCCCACTAAGGAGCCTACAGGGGGATCGCTACACCTTC
v_gene: TRBV5-1; abundance: NA; d_gene: NA; j_gene: TRBJ1-4; CDR3aa: CASSFWGGGFGEKLFF; CDR3nt: TGCGCCAGCAGCTTTTGGGGCGGGGGGTTCGGTGAAAAACTGTTTTTT
v_gene: TRBV29-1; abundance: NA; d_gene: NA; j_gene: TRBJ2-3; CDR3aa: CSVVVVSDTQYF; CDR3nt: TGCAGCGTTGTTGTAGTTTCAGATACGCAGTATTTT
v_gene: TRBV5-1; abundance: NA; d_gene: TRBD2; j_gene: TRBJ2-2; CDR3aa: CASSLSPPGLAGMNTGELFF; CDR3nt: TGCGCCAGCAGCTTGAGCCCCCCCGGGTTAGCGGGGATGAACACCGGGGAGCTGTTTTTT
v_gene: TRBV4-3; abundance: NA; d_gene: NA; j_gene: TRBJ2-7; CDR3aa: CASSQDRLGEQYF; CDR3nt: TGCGCCAGCAGCCAAGATCGTCTCGGCGAGCAGTACTTC
v_gene: TRBV30; abundance: NA; d_gene: TRBD2; j_gene: TRBJ2-5; CDR3aa: CAWSVAGNQETQYF; CDR3nt: TGTGCCTGGAGTGTAGCGGGGAACCAAGAGACCCAGTACTTC
v_gene: TRBV5-1; abundance: NA; d_gene: NA; j_gene: TRBJ1-6; CDR3aa: CASSLDGLYNSPLHF; CDR3nt: TGCGCCAGCAGCTTGGACGGGCTGTATAATTCACCCCTCCACTTT
v_gene: TRBV10-3; abundance: NA; d_gene: TRBD1; j_gene: TRBJ2-7; CDR3aa: CAISEGLTGNEQYF; CDR3nt: TGTGCCATCAGTGAGGGATTGACAGGGAACGAGCAGTACTTC
v_gene: TRBV2; abundance: NA; d_gene: NA; j_gene: TRBJ1-5; CDR3aa: CASSAGVLLGGNQPQHF; CDR3nt: TGTGCCAGCAGCGCCGGAGTACTCCTGGGGGGCAATCAGCCCCAGCATTTT
v_gene: TRBV6-5; abundance: NA; d_gene: NA; j_gene: TRBJ2-5; CDR3aa: CASSYLRGREETQYF; CDR3nt: TGTGCCAGCAGTTATCTTCGGGGCCGGGAAGAGACCCAGTACTTC
v_gene: TRBV11-2; abundance: NA; d_gene: TRBD2; j_gene: TRBJ2-3; CDR3aa: CASSLVLPFGAGEPDTQYF; CDR3nt: TGTGCCAGCAGCTTAGTGCTACCTTTCGGAGCGGGAGAGCCAGATACGCAGTATTTT
v_gene: TRBV19; abundance: NA; d_gene: TRBD1; j_gene: TRBJ1-1; CDR3aa: CASSIGRTGGKEAFF; CDR3nt: TGTGCCAGTAGTATAGGACGGACAGGGGGCAAGGAAGCTTTCTTT
v_gene: TRBV11-3; abundance: NA; d_gene: NA; j_gene: TRBJ2-2; CDR3aa: CASSLDLGDTGELFF; CDR3nt: TGTGCCAGCAGCTTAGATCTAGGGGACACCGGGGAGCTGTTTTTT
v_gene: TRBV11-1; abundance: NA; d_gene: NA; j_gene: TRBJ1-1; CDR3aa: CASSLLTIPNTEAFF; CDR3nt: TGTGCCAGCAGCTTATTAACCATACCGAACACTGAAGCTTTCTTT
v_gene: TRBV7-8; abundance: NA; d_gene: TRBD1; j_gene: TRBJ2-3; CDR3aa: CASSWTGTGGIEDTQYF; CDR3nt: TGTGCCAGCAGCTGGACCGGGACAGGGGGAATAGAAGATACGCAGTATTTT
v_gene: TRBV9; abundance: NA; d_gene: NA; j_gene: TRBJ2-2; CDR3aa: CASSPQGAGELFF; CDR3nt: TGTGCCAGCAGCCCGCAGGGAGCCGGGGAGCTGTTTTTT
v_gene: TRBV4-3; abundance: NA; d_gene: NA; j_gene: TRBJ2-1; CDR3aa: CASSQDLSVNEQFF; CDR3nt: TGCGCCAGCAGCCAAGACCTGTCGGTCAATGAGCAGTTCTTC
v_gene: TRBV5-1; abundance: NA; d_gene: NA; j_gene: TRBJ2-1; CDR3aa: CASSFSGVSYNEQFF; CDR3nt: TGCGCCAGCAGCTTTTCGGGGGTCTCCTACAATGAGCAGTTCTTC
v_gene: TRBV30; abundance: NA; d_gene: NA; j_gene: TRBJ1-4; CDR3aa: CAWRTATNEKLFF; CDR3nt: TGTGCCTGGAGGACAGCAACTAATGAAAAACTGTTTTTT
v_gene: TRBV7-9; abundance: NA; d_gene: TRBD1; j_gene: TRBJ1-1; CDR3aa: CASSPRQGITEAFF; CDR3nt: TGTGCCAGCAGCCCCCGACAGGGAATCACTGAAGCTTTCTTT
v_gene: TRBV19; abundance: once; d_gene: TRBD1; j_gene: TRBJ1-5; CDR3aa: CASSGNRDRAKGSNQPQHF; CDR3nt: TGTGCCAGTAGTGGAAACCGGGACAGGGCGAAAGGGAGCAATCAGCCCCAGCATTTT
v_gene: TRBV5-6; abundance: NA; d_gene: NA; j_gene: TRBJ1-1; CDR3aa: CASSFWVGGPTVNTEAFF; CDR3nt: TGTGCCAGCAGCTTCTGGGTCGGGGGTCCAACTGTGAACACTGAAGCTTTCTTT
v_gene: TRBV10-3; abundance: NA; d_gene: NA; j_gene: TRBJ2-1; CDR3aa: CATTTSREDEQFF; CDR3nt: TGTGCCACCACCACCAGCAGGGAGGATGAGCAGTTCTTC
v_gene: TRBV6-5; abundance: NA; d_gene: NA; j_gene: TRBJ1-4; CDR3aa: CASSPSGTLNEKLFF; CDR3nt: TGTGCCAGCAGCCCCTCCGGGACACTTAATGAAAAACTGTTTTTT
v_gene: TRBV5-6; abundance: NA; d_gene: TRBD1; j_gene: TRBJ1-1; CDR3aa: CASSLGTGVTEAFF; CDR3nt: TGTGCCAGCAGCTTAGGGACAGGGGTAACTGAAGCTTTCTTT
v_gene: TRBV10-3; abundance: NA; d_gene: NA; j_gene: TRBJ2-2; CDR3aa: CAISESGAQGGTGELFF; CDR3nt: TGTGCCATCAGTGAGTCGGGGGCACAGGGAGGGACCGGGGAGCTGTTTTTT
v_gene: TRBV7-9; abundance: NA; d_gene: NA; j_gene: TRBJ2-7; CDR3aa: CASSLGGGYEQYF; CDR3nt: TGTGCCAGCAGCTTAGGAGGGGGCTACGAGCAGTACTTC
v_gene: TRBV18; abundance: NA; d_gene: TRBD1; j_gene: TRBJ1-2; CDR3aa: CASSPLREGTGDGYTF; CDR3nt: TGTGCCAGCTCACCACTTCGGGAAGGGACAGGAGATGGCTACACCTTC
v_gene: TRBV7-3; abundance: NA; d_gene: TRBD2; j_gene: TRBJ2-7; CDR3aa: CASSLTSVAGESYEQYF; CDR3nt: TGTGCCAGCAGCTTAACGTCGGTAGCGGGAGAGTCCTACGAGCAGTACTTC
v_gene: TRBV5-8; abundance: NA; d_gene: NA; j_gene: TRBJ1-6; CDR3aa: CASSPWGALNSPLHF; CDR3nt: TGTGCCAGCAGCCCTTGGGGGGCCCTGAATTCACCCCTCCACTTT
v_gene: TRBV18; abundance: NA; d_gene: TRBD2; j_gene: TRBJ2-1; CDR3aa: CASSPSMSGGRDEQFF; CDR3nt: TGTGCCAGCTCACCGTCTATGAGCGGGGGGCGCGATGAGCAGTTCTTC
v_gene: TRBV5-1; abundance: once; d_gene: NA; j_gene: TRBJ2-7; CDR3aa: CASRRIEEREQYF; CDR3nt: TGCGCCAGCAGACGTATCGAAGAGCGCGAGCAGTACTTC
v_gene: TRBV5-1; abundance: NA; d_gene: TRBD1; j_gene: TRBJ1-1; CDR3aa: CASSYWTGVGTEAFF; CDR3nt: TGCGCCAGCAGCTACTGGACAGGGGTCGGCACTGAAGCTTTCTTT
v_gene: TRBV6-5; abundance: NA; d_gene: NA; j_gene: TRBJ1-1; CDR3aa: CASTPPGSLNTEAFF; CDR3nt: TGTGCCAGCACCCCACCGGGATCCCTGAACACTGAAGCTTTCTTT
v_gene: TRBV29-1; abundance: NA; d_gene: NA; j_gene: TRBJ2-5; CDR3aa: CSVNRGTWGETQYF; CDR3nt: TGCAGCGTGAACCGGGGGACCTGGGGAGAGACCCAGTACTTC
v_gene: TRBV4-3; abundance: NA; d_gene: NA; j_gene: TRBJ2-3; CDR3aa: CASSQDRLGVVVTTDTQYF; CDR3nt: TGCGCCAGCAGCCAAGATAGGTTGGGGGTAGTGGTAACCACAGATACGCAGTATTTT
v_gene: TRBV4-3; abundance: NA; d_gene: NA; j_gene: TRBJ1-2; CDR3aa: CASSQANGAGYGYTF; CDR3nt: TGCGCCAGCAGCCAAGCTAACGGGGCGGGCTATGGCTACACCTTC
v_gene: TRBV7-2; abundance: NA; d_gene: TRBD2; j_gene: TRBJ2-3; CDR3aa: CASSLGAGRGGAQYF; CDR3nt: TGTGCCAGCAGCTTAGGTGCCGGACGCGGGGGTGCGCAGTATTTT
v_gene: TRBV10-3; abundance: NA; d_gene: NA; j_gene: TRBJ1-2; CDR3aa: CAISESQGFDYGYTF; CDR3nt: TGTGCCATCAGTGAGTCTCAGGGTTTTGACTATGGCTACACCTTC
v_gene: TRBV6-1; abundance: NA; d_gene: NA; j_gene: TRBJ1-1; CDR3aa: CASETGENTEAFF; CDR3nt: TGTGCCAGCGAGACAGGAGAGAACACTGAAGCTTTCTTT